The source of this T cell receptor (beta chain) is a study of T cells in Graves' hyperthyroidism and ophthalmopathy. For the study at large: The authors collected peripheral blood at initial diagnosis, before any treatment. Study-level findings and limits: Ophthalmopathy onset followed model prediction by a median about six months. Researchers found most expanded thyroid clonotypes above 0.001 in blood as well.

Isolation of PBMCs was performed on about 9.9 ml fresh peripheral blood. The table lists this clonotype with a few counts. Its antigen is unidentified. RNA transcripts provided the source from which TCR beta CDR3 regions were amplified. The TCR CDR3 first-round RT-PCR relied on the HTBI primer set. Each CDR3 protein is one row after TCRdb ran MiXCR on the multiplex PCR reads. The sample yields 300,000 to 500,000 distinct CDR3 sequences, around 15% seen once. Germline CDR1 reads MNHEY; CDR2 reads SMNVEV (reference sequence). CDR3 length: 15 residues. V lost 4 bases, J lost 5 bases, and 17 bases lay in between.

The sample taken for sequencing was blood. The receptor comes from a man aged 45-65 years with Graves' ophthalmopathy. This sequence joins TRBV27 and TRBJ2-5; no firm D call. CDR3 residues: CASSWFGATTETQYF. The CDR3 nucleotides are TGTGCCAGCAGTTGGTTCGGCGCCACTACGGAGACCCAGTACTTC.